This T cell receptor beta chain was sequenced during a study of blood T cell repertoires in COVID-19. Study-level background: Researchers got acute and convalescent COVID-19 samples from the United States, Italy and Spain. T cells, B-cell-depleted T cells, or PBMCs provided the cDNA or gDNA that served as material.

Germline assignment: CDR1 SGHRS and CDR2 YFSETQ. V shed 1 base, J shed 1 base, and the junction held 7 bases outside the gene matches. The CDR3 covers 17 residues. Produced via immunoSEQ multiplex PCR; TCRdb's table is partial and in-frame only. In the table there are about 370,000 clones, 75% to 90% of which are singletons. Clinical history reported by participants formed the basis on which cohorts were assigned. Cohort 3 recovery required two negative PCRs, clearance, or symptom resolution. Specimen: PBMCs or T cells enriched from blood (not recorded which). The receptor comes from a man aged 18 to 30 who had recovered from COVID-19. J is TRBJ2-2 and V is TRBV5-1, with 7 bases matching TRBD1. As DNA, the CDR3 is TGCGCCAGCAGCTTGCATCCAGGGACAGTGAACACCGGGGAGCTGTTTTTT. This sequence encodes CASSLHPGTVNTGELFF.